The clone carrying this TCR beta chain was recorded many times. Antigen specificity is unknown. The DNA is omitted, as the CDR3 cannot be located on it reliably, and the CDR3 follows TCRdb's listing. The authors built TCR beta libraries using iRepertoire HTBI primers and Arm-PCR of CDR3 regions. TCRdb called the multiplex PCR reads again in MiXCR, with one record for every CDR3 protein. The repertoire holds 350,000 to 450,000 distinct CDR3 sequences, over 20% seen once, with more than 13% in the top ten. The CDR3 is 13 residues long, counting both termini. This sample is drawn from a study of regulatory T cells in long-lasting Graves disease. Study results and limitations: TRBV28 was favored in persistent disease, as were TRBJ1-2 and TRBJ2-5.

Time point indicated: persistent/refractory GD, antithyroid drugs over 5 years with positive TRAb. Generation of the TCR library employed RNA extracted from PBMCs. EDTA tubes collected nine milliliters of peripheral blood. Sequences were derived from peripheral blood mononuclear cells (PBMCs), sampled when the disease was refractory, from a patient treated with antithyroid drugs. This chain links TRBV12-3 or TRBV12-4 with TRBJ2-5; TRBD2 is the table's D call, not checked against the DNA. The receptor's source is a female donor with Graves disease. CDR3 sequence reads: CASSLEREGTQYF.